This is a list of T cell receptor beta chains from one sample in a study of multiple sclerosis patients with progressive multifocal leukoencephalopathy. This table comes from immunoSEQ multiplex PCR, and its TCRdb copy is limited to in-frame clones, with some not included. This table holds fewer than 40,000 clones, roughly 87% found once. Sequenced material: PBMCs, taken from a patient treated with natalizumab. All receptors derive from a human donor with progressive multifocal leukoencephalopathy. Each CDR3 is given with its conserved first and last residue. D genes are given only for firm matches. Only part of the rows carry a size: once, few, many, or a class if the clone is expanded.

j_call | v_call | d_call | clone_size | cdr3_aa | cdr3_nt
TRBJ2-3 | TRBV4-3 | TRBD2 | . | CASSQAGGTTTDTQYF | TGCGCCAGCAGCCAAGCGGGCGGGACTACCACAGATACGCAGTATTTT
TRBJ1-5 | TRBV23-1 | . | . | CASSQSPRRQGSNQPQHF | TGCGCCAGCAGTCAATCCCCAAGAAGGCAGGGTAGCAATCAGCCCCAGCATTTT
TRBJ2-7 | TRBV9 | TRBD1 | . | CASSVGTGGSYEQYF | TGTGCCAGCAGCGTAGGAACAGGGGGTTCCTACGAGCAGTACTTC
TRBJ1-3 | TRBV15 | . | . | CATSGIAGGGGNTIYF | TGTGCCACCAGCGGAATCGCTGGGGGCGGCGGAAACACCATATATTTT
TRBJ1-5 | TRBV18 | . | once | CASSKREAQGNQPQHF | TGTGCCAGCTCAAAGCGAGAAGCGCAGGGAAATCAGCCCCAGCATTTT
TRBJ1-1 | TRBV28 | . | . | CASSWGHEAFF | TGTGCCAGCAGTTGGGGGCATGAAGCTTTCTTT
TRBJ2-7 | TRBV15 | TRBD1 | . | CATSRAGTGVDYEQYF | TGTGCCACCAGCAGGGCTGGGACAGGGGTGGATTACGAGCAGTACTTC
TRBJ1-1 | TRBV6-1 | . | . | CASRDRKQASEAFF | TGTGCCAGCAGGGACCGAAAACAGGCATCCGAAGCTTTCTTT
TRBJ2-1 | TRBV27 | . | . | CASSYGLYNEQFF | TGTGCCAGCAGTTACGGTTTATACAATGAGCAGTTCTTC
TRBJ2-3 | TRBV29-1 | TRBD1 | . | CSVTGTGFTDTQYF | TGCAGCGTCACCGGGACAGGGTTCACAGATACGCAGTATTTT
TRBJ2-3 | TRBV27 | . | . | CASSWEKLTDTQYF | TGTGCCAGCAGCTGGGAGAAACTCACAGATACGCAGTATTTT
TRBJ1-5 | TRBV5-6 | TRBD1 | . | CASSARGQGQPQHF | TGTGCCAGCAGCGCCAGGGGGCAAGGTCAGCCCCAGCATTTT
TRBJ2-3 | TRBV30 | . | . | CAWSQIPSTDTQYF | TGTGCCTGGAGTCAAATACCTAGCACAGATACGCAGTATTTT
TRBJ1-4 | TRBV5-1 | . | . | CASSLFPAGANEKLFF | TGCGCCAGCAGCTTGTTTCCTGCGGGGGCTAATGAAAAACTGTTTTTT
TRBJ1-4 | TRBV6-5 | . | . | CASSYSVGSPNEKLFF | TGTGCCAGCAGTTACTCTGTGGGCAGCCCAAATGAAAAACTGTTTTTT
TRBJ2-7 | TRBV9 | . | . | CASSVGPLTRDPYEQYF | TGTGCCAGCAGCGTAGGCCCCCTGACTAGGGACCCATACGAGCAGTACTTC
TRBJ2-7 | TRBV5-4 | TRBD2 | . | CASSFGTPGLAGGYEQYF | TGTGCCAGCAGCTTCGGTACCCCTGGACTAGCGGGAGGGTACGAGCAGTACTTC
TRBJ2-1 | TRBV7-2 | TRBD1 | few | CASSAQTQGVNEQFF | TGTGCCAGCAGCGCCCAGACTCAGGGGGTTAATGAGCAGTTCTTC
TRBJ1-2 | TRBV20-1 | . | . | CSASTNYGYTF | TGCAGTGCTTCGACAAACTATGGCTACACCTTC
TRBJ1-2 | TRBV21-1 | . | . | CASSKVVGPSYGYTF | TGTGCCAGCAGCAAAGTTGTAGGCCCTTCTTATGGCTACACCTTC
TRBJ2-1 | TRBV28 | TRBD2 | . | CASSSVLAGLSYNEQFF | TGTGCCAGCAGTTCTGTCTTAGCGGGACTCTCCTACAATGAGCAGTTCTTC
TRBJ1-2 | TRBV7-2 | . | . | CASSLGGGYTF | TGTGCCAGCAGCTTAGGGGGTGGCTACACCTTC
TRBJ2-5 | TRBV7-9 | TRBD2 | few | CASSLGGTTLQETQYF | TGTGCCAGCAGCTTAGGTGGGACTACACTCCAAGAGACCCAGTACTTC
TRBJ1-3 | TRBV19 | . | . | CASSMSGATYGGNTIYF | TGTGCCAGTAGTATGTCCGGCGCCACTTATGGGGGAAACACCATATATTTT
TRBJ1-1 | TRBV10-3 | . | few | CAISPGTEAFF | TGTGCCATCAGTCCCGGGACAGAAGCTTTCTTT
TRBJ2-3 | TRBV10-3 | TRBD2 | . | CAISESLAADTQYF | TGTGCCATCAGTGAGTCACTAGCGGCAGATACGCAGTATTTT
TRBJ2-7 | TRBV7-8 | TRBD1 | once | CASSPGTVSYEQYF | TGTGCCAGCAGCCCCGGGACAGTCTCCTACGAGCAGTACTTC
TRBJ2-7 | TRBV6-5 | TRBD1 | . | CASSYPTGQGTYEQYF | TGTGCCAGCAGTTACCCTACGGGACAGGGAACCTACGAGCAGTACTTC
TRBJ1-2 | TRBV4-3 | . | . | CASSQDRRSNYGYTF | TGCGCCAGCAGCCAAGATAGGCGGAGTAACTATGGCTACACCTTC
TRBJ2-7 | TRBV18 | . | once | CASSPSGTETYEQYF | TGTGCCAGCTCACCAAGCGGGACAGAGACCTACGAGCAGTACTTC
TRBJ2-4 | TRBV28 | TRBD1 | . | CASRGTGAAKNIQYF | TGTGCCAGCAGAGGGACAGGGGCGGCCAAAAACATTCAGTACTTC
TRBJ2-7 | TRBV18 | . | . | CASSPDGRSSYEQYF | TGTGCCAGCTCACCGGACGGGCGGAGCTCCTACGAGCAGTACTTC
TRBJ2-7 | TRBV6-5 | . | . | CASSIGLGATYEQYF | TGTGCCAGCAGTATAGGATTAGGGGCTACCTACGAGCAGTACTTC
TRBJ2-3 | TRBV27 | TRBD2 | once | CASSRLAGADTQYF | TGTGCCAGCAGTAGACTAGCGGGGGCAGATACGCAGTATTTT
TRBJ2-1 | TRBV4-1 | . | . | CASSQDRDVYNEQFF | TGCGCCAGCAGCCAGGACCGGGACGTTTACAATGAGCAGTTCTTC
TRBJ2-7 | TRBV5-1 | . | once | CASSLVPSSYEQYF | TGCGCCAGCAGCTTGGTACCGAGCTCCTACGAGCAGTACTTC
TRBJ2-7 | TRBV21-1 | . | once | CASSAESPYEQYF | TGTGCCAGCAGCGCTGAGAGTCCCTACGAGCAGTACTTC
TRBJ1-2 | TRBV5-1 | . | . | CASSLEANYGYTF | TGCGCCAGCAGCTTGGAGGCTAACTATGGCTACACCTTC
TRBJ2-7 | TRBV5-1 | TRBD1 | few | CASSLGDRGNEQYF | TGCGCCAGCAGCTTGGGGGACAGGGGCAACGAGCAGTACTTC
TRBJ1-1 | TRBV2 | . | . | CASGRDNHEAFF | TGTGCCAGCGGTAGGGACAACCATGAAGCTTTCTTT
TRBJ1-4 | TRBV27 | TRBD1 | . | CASSLSKSTGQGRFEKLFF | TGTGCCAGCAGTTTATCCAAATCCACGGGACAGGGGAGGTTTGAAAAACTGTTTTTT
TRBJ2-1 | TRBV5-4 | . | . | CASSLDSSSYNEQFF | TGTGCCAGCAGCTTGGACAGTAGCTCCTACAATGAGCAGTTCTTC
TRBJ2-1 | TRBV29-1 | . | . | CSVVWLGGFEQFF | TGCAGCGTTGTCTGGTTGGGGGGATTTGAGCAGTTCTTC
TRBJ2-7 | TRBV21-1 | . | . | CASSTSSGSFYEQYF | TGTGCCAGCAGCACCTCTAGCGGGAGTTTCTACGAGCAGTACTTC
TRBJ2-5 | TRBV5-1 | TRBD2 | . | CASSQGGRDGETQYF | TGCGCCAGCTCTCAAGGAGGGAGGGACGGGGAGACCCAGTACTTC
TRBJ1-1 | TRBV28 | . | once | CASNAGLNTEAFF | TGTGCCAGCAACGCAGGGTTAAACACTGAAGCTTTCTTT
TRBJ2-1 | TRBV5-4 | TRBD1 | . | CASSSPGTGSVQSNEQFF | TGTGCCAGCAGCTCCCCCGGGACAGGGTCCGTACAATCCAATGAGCAGTTCTTC
TRBJ2-7 | TRBV7-9 | TRBD2 | . | CASSSVTSGNYEQYF | TGTGCCAGCAGCTCCGTGACTAGCGGGAACTACGAGCAGTACTTC
TRBJ1-4 | TRBV7-9 | . | . | CASRSPWTRANEKLFF | TGTGCCAGCAGATCTCCTTGGACAAGGGCTAATGAAAAACTGTTTTTT
TRBJ2-7 | TRBV28 | . | . | CASGSIYEQYF | TGTGCCAGCGGGAGTATCTACGAGCAGTACTTC
TRBJ2-2 | TRBV7-9 | . | once | CASSRAGAHTGELFF | TGTGCCAGCAGCCGGGCAGGGGCTCACACCGGGGAGCTGTTTTTT
TRBJ1-3 | TRBV28 | . | few | CASREGSKGNTIYF | TGTGCCAGCAGAGAAGGGAGTAAGGGAAACACCATATATTTT
TRBJ1-2 | TRBV7-9 | . | . | CASSLMGNAVGRDGYTF | TGTGCCAGCAGCTTGATGGGAAACGCGGTGGGGCGGGATGGCTACACCTTC
TRBJ2-1 | TRBV6-9 | . | . | CASSYLWSDAYNEQFF | TGTGCCAGCAGTTATCTGTGGTCTGACGCCTACAATGAGCAGTTCTTC
TRBJ2-7 | TRBV19 | . | . | CASSRTGSYEQYF | TGTGCCAGTAGTCGTACAGGCTCCTACGAGCAGTACTTC